The T cell receptor (beta chain) described here comes from a study of blood T cell repertoires in COVID-19 (dated by TCRdb to 2019 to 2021). Regarding the study in general: The collaborator samples originated in the United States, Italy and Spain and spanned the acute and convalescent phases of COVID-19. The prospective study material was composed of cDNA or gDNA derived from T cells, B-cell-depleted T cells, or PBMCs. Subjects who had been exposed to COVID-19, were actively infected with it, or had recovered from it provided the deeply sampled blood TCRbeta repertoires that made up the dataset. The repertoires were released in a freely available public database intended as a resource for research on the immune response to SARS-CoV-2. The samples were drawn from two sources: the first 160 participants of the ongoing ImmuneRACE study, and over 950 subjects contributed by 6 global collaborators. Nearly every sample came with metadata listing a de-identified subject ID, COVID-19 status, age in years and sex. Where available, HLA class I and class II types were taken from metadata supplied by the sample provider and were not determined by assay-based typing. The investigation overall reported the following: How much clinical and demographic metadata was included differed by source and by participant, and the metadata was provided uncurated.

The immunoSEQ Assay, a bias-controlled multiplex PCR, was used to amplify TCRbeta CDR3 regions from genomic DNA. In the original analysis: The number of nucleated cells in each sample was estimated by amplification of reference gene primers within the assay. Sequence reads were collapsed and filtered to measure the absolute abundance of every unique TCRbeta CDR3 rearrangement. For each sample, productive Simpson clonality was calculated as the square root of Simpson's diversity index across productive rearrangements. Here the immuneACCESS table is served through TCRdb, limited to in-frame sequences with V and J called. Missing clones are a known gap in these copies; in checked studies unresolved V genes cover under half, and the rest lacks a known reason. V, J and clone size reflect that table, while D and trimming were determined from the DNA. Within this sample are 25,000 or so clones, with approximately 80% of them counted one time only. The ten largest clones capture about 25% of the sample.

Collaborating institutions collected whole blood in K2EDTA tubes following their own protocols. Collaborator samples were shipped for TCRbeta analysis as frozen whole blood, isolated PBMCs, or DNA extracted from either sample type. About this clone: Its recognized antigen is unknown. Within one base of it there is no much larger clone, and no base qualities were kept.

The receptor was isolated from a man aged 65-85 years with active COVID-19. Sequenced material: peripheral blood.

The DNA sequence reads TGTGCCAGCAGCGTAGCCTCTACAGGGGACGAGCAGTACTTC. Its protein reads: CASSVASTGDEQYF. Recombination linked TRBV9 to TRBJ2-7; 7 bases in the junction line up with TRBD1. Including the terminal cysteine and phenylalanine, the CDR3 comprises 14 residues. This entry keeps only the CDR3 DNA: 42 bases, framed from base 1. Trimming leaves V shorter by 0 bases and J shorter by 5 bases, with the junction holding 5 bases beyond the gene matches. Via the germline V gene, CDR1 is SGDLS and CDR2 YYNGEE. The entire variable domain, with the stretches around the CDR3 drawn from the reference TRBV9 and TRBJ2-7 proteins, is DSGVTQTPKHLITATGQRVTLRCSPRSGDLSVYWYQQSLDQGLQFLIQYYNGEERAKGNILERFSAQQFPDLHSELNLSSLELGDSALYFCASSVASTGDEQYFGPGTRLTVT.